Detailed here is one TCR beta chain. Sequencing templates came from extracted RNA that was reverse transcribed into cDNA. The protocol was immunoSEQ multiplex PCR, while the TCRdb copy is restricted to in-frame clones and leaves out a portion. In the table there are around 190,000 clones, more than 55% of which are singletons. This entry comes from a study of CD8+ T cells in alopecia areata. The receptor was derived from a human donor in good health. Sequenced input: CD8+ T cells sorted from blood.

The CDR3 DNA reads as TGTGCCAGCAGTTCCCTGACAGGGCCTCAGCCCCAGCATTTT. Translation gives CASSSLTGPQPQHF. The chain carries TRBV27 and TRBJ1-5, with 7 bases that match TRBD1. The germline V gene encodes CDR1 MNHEY and CDR2 SMNVEV (reference sequence). This CDR3 is 14 amino acids long. The junction had 6 bases not matched to a gene; V was cut back by 4 bases and J by 6 bases.